Each of the 16 T cell receptor beta chains below was sequenced from the same sample in a study of PD-1 blockade in classical Hodgkin lymphoma (dated by TCRdb to the early 2020s). Read against the paper, the sample's time point label means: cycle 2 day 1 (C2D1) of nivolumab. Every trial patient had relapsed after autologous stem cell transplantation, and cohorts A, B and C differed in prior brentuximab vedotin exposure. Library preparation was by the immunoSEQ multiplex PCR assay. TCRdb holds this immuneACCESS table with in-frame rearrangements only. Some clones are missing; in checked studies, unresolved V genes explain under half, and the rest has no known cause. The sample yields roughly 70,000 clones; 71% were counted once. Roughly 9% of the sample goes to the ten largest clones. The source material was peripheral blood mononuclear cells (PBMCs), sampled before the second cycle of nivolumab. Receptors were obtained from a human donor with classical Hodgkin lymphoma.

The chain links TRBV4-2 to TRBJ2-1; 11 positions agree with TRBD2. Germline V gene data show CDR1 as LGHNA and CDR2 as YNFKEQ. J was trimmed by 8 bases and V by 0 bases; bases with no gene match: 3. The CDR3 spans 15 residues. The CDR3: CASSQETSGIYEQFF. The CDR3 DNA is TGTGCCAGCAGCCAAGAGACTAGCGGGATATATGAGCAGTTCTTC.

The chain couples TRBV27 to TRBJ2-1; 14 bases are a match to TRBD2. The junction had 19 bases not matched to a gene; V was cut back by 7 bases and J by 5 bases. This CDR3 region has 20 residues. Germline loops: CDR1 MNHEY, CDR2 SMNVEV (reference sequence). The CDR3: CASNFFGTSGSFRGDNEQFF. The DNA for the CDR3 is TGTGCCAGCAACTTTTTTGGGACTAGCGGGAGTTTTCGAGGGGACAATGAGCAGTTCTTC.

The V and J genes are TRBV6-6 and TRBJ1-5, with TRBD1 matching over 9 bases. V was clipped by 0 bases and J by 6 bases; unmatched bases: 6. This CDR3 is 16 amino acids long. Germline assignment: CDR1 MNHNY and CDR2 SVGAGI (reference sequence). CDR3 in amino acids: CASSYSTGGAGQPQHF. As DNA, the CDR3 is TGTGCCAGCAGTTACTCAACAGGGGGCGCAGGTCAGCCCCAGCATTTT.

This chain uses TRBV19 with TRBJ2-2; 7 nucleotides match TRBD1. Losses at the gene ends were 6 bases for V and 2 bases for J; bases not matched to a gene: 9. From germline, CDR1 is LNHDA and CDR2 SQIVND (reference sequence). The CDR3 is 16 amino acids. The CDR3 is CASRLPGQSNTGELFF. The CDR3 nucleotides read TGTGCCAGTAGACTACCGGGACAGAGCAACACCGGGGAGCTGTTTTTT.

This clone was observed a single time. The chain uses TRBV2 and TRBJ2-1, with D perhaps matching TRBD2 (5 bases). The CDR3 covers 14 residues. The germline CDR1 and CDR2 sequences are SNHLY and FYNNEI. The ends were cut back, 6 bases at V and 3 bases at J, with 12 bases in the middle. In DNA form, the CDR3 reads TGTGCCAGCAGGGCCGGACTGCTCTACAATGAGCAGTTCTTC. Protein sequence: CASRAGLLYNEQFF.

V gene TRBV6-5 combines with J gene TRBJ2-1; D is possibly TRBD2 (6 bases). The germline V gene encodes CDR1 MNHEY and CDR2 SVGAGI. Trimming shortened V by 8 bases and J by 7 bases, and 18 bases separated the two germline ends. CDR3 length equals 14 residues. In DNA, the CDR3 is TGTGCCAGCTCGTCCTGGGGACTGGGGAATGAGCAGTTCTTC. Its translation: CASSSWGLGNEQFF.

The rearrangement uses TRBV25-1 and TRBJ1-6, with TRBD1 identical over 7 bases. V dropped 6 bases and J dropped 0; count of bases not matched to a gene: 11. Germline CDR1 is MGHDK and CDR2 is SYGVNS. The CDR3 is 18 residues long. The CDR3 DNA follows: TGTGCCAGCAGCCCGCTCTGGGACAGTTTCTCCTATAATTCACCCCTCCACTTT. It specifies CASSPLWDSFSYNSPLHF.

As for this clone: Other nucleotide sequences from this sample produce the same CDR3. V gene TRBV5-1 combines with J gene TRBJ2-5, with 9 bases matching TRBD1. The germline CDR1 and CDR2 sequences are SGHRS and YFSETQ. The CDR3 length is 15 residues. Trimming took 4 bases from V and 4 from J; bases not matched to a gene: 8. The CDR3 is CASSGGQGIGETQYF. The CDR3 DNA sequence: TGCGCCAGCAGCGGCGGACAGGGGATTGGAGAGACCCAGTACTTC. Using reference TRBV5-1 and TRBJ2-5 for the parts outside the CDR3, the full variable domain is KAGVTQTPRYLIKTRGQQVTLSCSPISGHRSVSWYQQTPGQGLQFLFEYFSETQRNKGNFPGRFSGRQFSNSRSEMNVSTLELGDSALYLCASSGGQGIGETQYFGPGTRLLVL.

This sequence joins TRBV11-2 and TRBJ2-7, with 10 bases that match TRBD2. CDR3 length: 15 amino acids. Unmatched junction bases numbered 4, after V lost 4 bases and J lost 1 base. Germline V lookup: CDR1 SGHAT, CDR2 FQNNGV. CDR3 in DNA: TGTGCCAGCAGCTACGGGACTAGCGCGTCCTACGAGCAGTACTTC. Translating gives CASSYGTSASYEQYF.

The V call is TRBV5-1, the J call TRBJ2-7; D might be TRBD2 (5 bases). V dropped 1 base and J dropped 5 bases, with 16 bases sitting between them. CDR1 SGHRS and CDR2 YFSETQ come from the germline V gene. CDR3 size: 15 residues. CDR3 in amino acids: CASSLKIGVYDEQYF. The CDR3, as DNA: TGCGCCAGCAGCTTGAAGATCGGGGTCTATGACGAGCAGTACTTC. The full variable domain, its missing parts supplied by reference TRBV5-1 and TRBJ2-7, is KAGVTQTPRYLIKTRGQQVTLSCSPISGHRSVSWYQQTPGQGLQFLFEYFSETQRNKGNFPGRFSGRQFSNSRSEMNVSTLELGDSALYLCASSLKIGVYDEQYFGPGTRLTVT.

This clone was seen a few times. The chain employs TRBV27 and TRBJ2-2; 7 nucleotides match TRBD1. Germline CDR1 MNHEY, CDR2 SMNVEV (reference sequence). This CDR3 has 15 residues. V dropped 5 bases and J dropped 3; count of bases not matched to a gene: 6. CDR3 loop: CASSPGDRYTGELFF. For the CDR3, the DNA is TGTGCCAGCAGTCCCGGGGACAGATACACCGGGGAGCTGTTTTTT.

J is TRBJ1-2 and V is TRBV9; tentatively, D is TRBD1 (6 bases). The CDR3 length is 13 residues. V lost 3 bases and J 8 bases, leaving 14 bases between the germline ends. CDR1 and CDR2 (germline): SGDLS, YYNGEE. The CDR3 protein is CASSDGGARGYTF. CDR3 DNA: TGTGCCAGCAGCGACGGGGGGGCGCGAGGCTACACCTTC.

The CDR3 DNA sequence: TGTGCCAGCAGTGACTGGGAAGAGCAGTACTTC. This codes for CASSDWEEQYF. This chain joins TRBV2 and TRBJ2-7; D ambiguous. The CDR3 is made up of 11 amino acids. The V end lost 3 bases, the J end lost 7 bases, and 7 bases lay between the germline ends. CDR1 and CDR2 from the germline V gene are SNHLY and FYNNEI.

J is TRBJ1-1 and V is TRBV11-2, with TRBD1 matching 11 bases. The germline gives CDR1 SGHAT, CDR2 FQNNGV. Germline trimming cut 4 bases from V and 5 bases from J; bases unmatched to any gene: 9. This CDR3 region has 16 residues. In DNA, the CDR3 is TGTGCCAGCAGCTCCGGACAGGGGGCTTTTGATACTGAAGCTTTCTTT. Its translation is CASSSGQGAFDTEAFF.

For this clone: Compared with germline, one end of the junction differs, possibly owing to a read error. This chain joins TRBV12-5 and TRBJ2-1; no reliable D call. Germline V gives CDR1 LGHNT, CDR2 FRNRAP. This CDR3 is built from 13 residues. CDR3 nucleotide sequence: TGTGCTAGTGGTTTGGAGACTCTTTCCTTCGCGCTCTTC. It encodes CASGLETLSFALF. The variable domain in full, completed from reference TRBV12-5 and TRBJ2-1, reads DARVTQTPRHKVTEMGQEVTMRCQPILGHNTVFWYRQTMMQGLELLAYFRNRAPLDDSGMPKDRFSAEMPDATLATLKIQPSEPRDSAVYFCASGLETLSFALFGPGTRLTVL.

The table lists this clone with many counts. This specimen includes other DNA sequences encoding the same CDR3. The chain couples TRBV5-6 to TRBJ1-1; D possibly corresponds to TRBD1 (5 bases). Per the germline V gene, CDR1 is SGHDT and CDR2 is YYEEEE. V lost 4 bases, J lost 2 bases, and 12 bases lay in between. The length of the CDR3 is 14 residues. This CDR3 reads CASSPGRFNTEAFF. The CDR3 coding sequence is TGTGCCAGCAGCCCGGGACGGTTTAACACTGAAGCTTTCTTT.